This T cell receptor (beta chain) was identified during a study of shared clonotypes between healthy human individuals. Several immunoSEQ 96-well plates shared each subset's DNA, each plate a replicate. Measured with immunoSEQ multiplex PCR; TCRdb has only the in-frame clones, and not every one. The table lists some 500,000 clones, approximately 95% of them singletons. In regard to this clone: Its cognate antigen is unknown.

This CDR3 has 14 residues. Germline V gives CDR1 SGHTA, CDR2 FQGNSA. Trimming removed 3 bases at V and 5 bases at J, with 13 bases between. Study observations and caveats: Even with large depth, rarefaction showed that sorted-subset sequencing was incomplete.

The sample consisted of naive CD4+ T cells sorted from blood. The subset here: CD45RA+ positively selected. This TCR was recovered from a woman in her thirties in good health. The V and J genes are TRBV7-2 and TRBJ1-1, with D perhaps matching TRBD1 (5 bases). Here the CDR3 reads CASSFSGGETEAFF. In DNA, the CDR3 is TGTGCCAGCAGCTTCTCCGGGGGGGAGACTGAAGCTTTCTTT.